The 10 T cell receptor beta chains presented below share a single source sample, sequenced in a study of blood T cell repertoires in COVID-19. Sequencing was performed with immunoSEQ multiplex PCR; in TCRdb, only in-frame clones are kept and a portion is missing. Among about 190,000 clones listed, about 88% were seen once. Sequencing was carried out using PBMCs or T cells enriched from blood (not recorded which). The receptors come from a woman aged 40 to 49 in a cohort exposed to, infected with or recovered from COVID-19 (not recorded which).

The CDR3, as DNA: TGTGCCAGCAGACGAACAGGGGGATTAACTGAAGCTTTCTTT. Translated: CASRRTGGLTEAFF. V and J are TRBV5-4 and TRBJ1-1; TRBD1 matches 8 bases. The CDR3 consists of 14 residues. Germline assignment: CDR1 SGHNT and CDR2 YYREEE (reference sequence). After removal of 5 bases from V and 5 bases from J, the junction contained 8 bases not matched to a gene.

Only a few counts were recorded for this clone. V usage is TRBV5-5 and J usage is TRBJ2-7; D not resolved. The V end lost 4 bases, the J end lost 6 bases, and 20 bases lay between the germline ends. The CDR3 is 15 residues long. Germline V CDR1 and CDR2: SGHKS, YYEKEE (reference sequence). The CDR3 sequence: CASSRSLSTDREQYF. Written as DNA, the CDR3 is TGTGCCAGCAGCCGCTCATTATCGACTGATCGCGAGCAGTACTTC.

This clone appeared a single time. The gene calls are TRBV7-8 and TRBJ1-6; 10 nucleotides align to TRBD1. CDR3 length: 15 residues. CDR1 and CDR2 from the germline V gene are SGHVS and FQNEAQ. V lost 5 bases and J lost 7; bases outside the gene matches: 5. CDR3 region: CASSLRQGANSPLHF. CDR3 in DNA: TGTGCCAGCAGCCTAAGACAGGGGGCAAATTCACCCCTCCACTTT.

The chain combines TRBV9 with TRBJ2-1, with 8 bases aligning to TRBD1. The junction had 9 bases not matched to a gene; V was cut back by 3 bases and J by 4 bases. Germline V gives CDR1 SGDLS, CDR2 YYNGEE. This CDR3 is built from 16 residues. The DNA of the CDR3 is TGTGCCAGCAGCGCCACCGGGACAGGACTATACAATGAGCAGTTCTTC. This gives the protein CASSATGTGLYNEQFF.

V gene TRBV24-1 combines with J gene TRBJ2-1; tentatively, D is TRBD1 (6 bases). With 3 bases removed from V and 9 bases from J, the gap between germline ends came to 11 bases. The CDR3 has 13 residues. Per the germline V gene, CDR1 is KGHDR and CDR2 is SFDVKD. CDR3 DNA sequence: TGTGCCACCAGTGATACTACCAGGGGTGAGCAGTTCTTC. Residues: CATSDTTRGEQFF.

The chain has TRBV19 and TRBJ1-1; maybe TRBD1 (5 bases). Trimming left V 3 bases short and J 3 bases short, with 11 bases between. CDR1 LNHDA and CDR2 SQIVND come from the germline V gene (reference sequence). This CDR3 contains 14 residues. The CDR3: CASSIQGGDTEAFF. The CDR3 nucleotides are TGTGCCAGTAGTATCCAGGGTGGGGACACTGAAGCTTTCTTT.

The chain employs TRBV5-8 and TRBJ2-7; the D gene is possibly TRBD1 (6 bases). CDR3 length: 14 residues. Trimming pared 3 bases from V and 4 bases from J, leaving 14 bases between. Germline CDR1 SGHTS, CDR2 YDEGEE. The CDR3 nucleotides are TGTGCCAGCAGCTGGGGGACAACGCGATACGAGCAGTACTTC. It is translated as CASSWGTTRYEQYF.

The chain recombines TRBV28 with TRBJ2-7, with TRBD1 matching 8 bases. With 3 bases clipped from V and 0 bases from J, the junction kept 4 bases outside the gene matches. The CDR3 contains 15 residues. Germline V gives CDR1 MDHEN, CDR2 SYDVKM. CDR3 nucleotide sequence: TGTGCCAGCAGTTTGACAGGGGCAAGCTCCTACGAGCAGTACTTC. Protein sequence: CASSLTGASSYEQYF.

This chain connects TRBV5-4 to TRBJ1-2, with TRBD1 matching over 9 bases. Germline V gene data show CDR1 as SGHNT and CDR2 as YYREEE (reference sequence). The CDR3 covers 16 residues. Trimming took 2 bases from V and 4 from J; bases not matched to a gene: 9. In DNA form, the CDR3 reads TGTGCCAGCAGCTTCAATCCGGGACAGGGACTCTATGGCTACACCTTC. This encodes CASSFNPGQGLYGYTF.

This chain links TRBV7-9 with TRBJ2-3; no clear D. The germline V gene encodes CDR1 SEHNR and CDR2 FQNEAQ (reference sequence). This CDR3 region has 17 residues. V gave up 1 base and J gave up 6 bases, with 20 bases separating them. The CDR3 nucleotides read TGTGCCAGCAGCTTAGGGGCCCTACTCGGCTACATCGATACGCAGTATTTT. Translation: CASSLGALLGYIDTQYF.